What follows are 26 T cell receptor beta chains derived from one specimen sequenced in a study of shared clonotypes between healthy human individuals. The method was immunoSEQ multiplex PCR; TCRdb's version includes in-frame clones alone and lacks a portion of them. The profile covers 2.3 million or so clones, with 85% to 95% appearing a single time and 0.39% taken by the ten largest. Sequencing input: naive CD4+ T cells from PBMCs. Subset described: CD45RA+ positively selected. The receptor set was obtained from a man younger than 35 in good health. Some clones in this sample may be carry-over from other donors' samples.

The chain joins TRBV6-1 to TRBJ2-2, with TRBD1 matching 9 bases. CDR3 length: 15 residues. Germline CDR1 and CDR2: MNHNS and SASEGT. The ends lost 4 bases at V and 5 bases at J; junction bases unmatched: 5. The CDR3 region has the DNA TGTGCCAGCAGTGGAGACAGGGGGTATACCGGGGAGCTGTTTTTT. It encodes CASSGDRGYTGELFF.

The chain carries TRBV19 and TRBJ2-7, with 12 bases matching TRBD2. CDR3 size: 15 residues. The germline CDR1 and CDR2 sequences are LNHDA and SQIVND (reference sequence). Trimming at V came to 1 base and at J to 7 bases, leaving 5 bases not matched to a gene. CDR3 region: CASSIGLAGEGEQYF. Here the CDR3 DNA reads TGTGCCAGTAGTATAGGACTAGCGGGAGAGGGGGAGCAGTACTTC.

V gene TRBV28 combines with J gene TRBJ2-7; D is ambiguous. V was cut by 4 bases and J by 4 bases, with 20 bases left in between. This CDR3 has 16 amino acids. Germline-derived CDR1 and CDR2 are MDHEN and SYDVKM. CDR3 loop: CASSSPRPHWGYEQYF. The CDR3 nucleotides are TGTGCCAGCAGTTCCCCCCGGCCCCACTGGGGATACGAGCAGTACTTC.

This clone turned up a few times. Other DNA sequences in this sample translate to the same CDR3. V gene TRBV28 combines with J gene TRBJ1-1, with D hard to call. V dropped 7 bases and J dropped 4 bases, with 7 bases sitting between them. Germline CDR1 MDHEN, CDR2 SYDVKM. The CDR3 is 11 amino acids. The CDR3 DNA follows: TGTGCCAGCACTGGGTCCACTGAAGCTTTCTTT. It specifies CASTGSTEAFF.

The chain is built from TRBV5-1 and TRBJ2-5; tentatively, D is TRBD2 (6 bases). Germline loops: CDR1 SGHRS, CDR2 YFSETQ. The CDR3 extends over 14 amino acids. V was cut by 0 bases and J by 7 bases, with 13 bases left in between. The chain's CDR3 is CASSLERVGGTQYF. CDR3 nucleotide sequence: TGCGCCAGCAGCTTGGAGCGGGTTGGAGGGACCCAGTACTTC.

This clone came up once. The gene calls are TRBV9 and TRBJ2-7; the match to TRBD2 covers 14 bases. Unmatched junction bases numbered 6, after V lost 4 bases and J lost 3 bases. CDR3 size: 16 residues. Germline values: CDR1 SGDLS, CDR2 YYNGEE. CDR3 coding DNA: TGTGCCAGCAGCCCCGGGACTAGCGGGAGTATCTACGAGCAGTACTTC. Residues: CASSPGTSGSIYEQYF.

To note about this clone: Other nucleotide sequences from this sample produce the same CDR3. The chain links TRBV27 to TRBJ1-5, with D perhaps TRBD1 (5 bases). Trimming left V 2 bases short and J 4 bases short, with 6 bases between. Looked up from germline, CDR1 is MNHEY and CDR2 is SMNVEV (reference sequence). This CDR3 spans 13 amino acids. This CDR3 is CASSLTGNQPQHF. The CDR3 coding sequence is TGTGCCAGCAGTTTAACAGGTAATCAGCCCCAGCATTTT.

This chain links TRBV2 with TRBJ2-1; tentative D call: TRBD2 (5 bases). Germline loops: CDR1 SNHLY, CDR2 FYNNEI. The CDR3 loop spans 12 amino acids. V was shortened by 5 bases and J by 10 bases, with 12 bases between the two germline ends. The CDR3 DNA reads TGTGCCAGCAGTCGAGCTAGCTACGAGCAGTTCTTC. This codes for CASSRASYEQFF.

The chain uses TRBV4-1 and TRBJ2-2, with 8 bases aligning to TRBD2. Germline lookup yields CDR1 MGHRA and CDR2 YSYEKL. The ends lost 0 bases at V and 6 bases at J; junction bases unmatched: 6. This CDR3 is built from 16 residues. CDR3 in DNA: TGCGCCAGCAGCCAAGACAGCGGGAGAATCCCCGGGGAGCTGTTTTTT. This sequence encodes CASSQDSGRIPGELFF.

The chain uses TRBV5-6 and TRBJ2-5, with 11 nucleotides matching TRBD2. This CDR3 is 16 amino acids long. The germline CDR1 and CDR2 sequences are SGHDT and YYEEEE. Unmatched junction bases numbered 7, after V lost 4 bases and J lost 2 bases. This CDR3 reads CASSPGTSGLQETQYF. DNA of the CDR3: TGTGCCAGCAGCCCCGGGACTAGCGGACTTCAAGAGACCCAGTACTTC.

Notes on this clone: The junction shows a germline mismatch at one end, possibly a read error. The rearrangement joins TRBV25-1 to TRBJ1-4, with D possibly matching TRBD1 (6 bases). The CDR3 consists of 15 residues. Germline V gene data show CDR1 as MGHDK and CDR2 as SYGVNS. This CDR3 is CASRARGTTNEKLFF. The DNA for the CDR3 is TGTGCCAGCAGGGCGAGGGGGACAACCAATGAAAAACTGTTTTTT.

The genes are TRBV4-1 and TRBJ2-1, with TRBD2 identical over 16 bases. V lost 4 bases, J lost 15 bases, and 9 bases stayed unmatched. Looked up from germline, CDR1 is MGHRA and CDR2 is YSYEKL. CDR3 length: 15 amino acids. CDR3 DNA: TGCGCCAGCAGCCTTATCGGGACTAGCGGGAGGGCCAGGTTCTTC. It encodes CASSLIGTSGRARFF.

This chain joins TRBV6-1 and TRBJ1-1, with D maybe TRBD1 (6 bases). The germline gives CDR1 MNHNS, CDR2 SASEGT. The CDR3 totals 15 residues. Trimming removed 6 bases at V and 4 bases at J, with 18 bases between. Here the CDR3 reads CASRPYREGSTEAFF. CDR3 DNA: TGTGCCAGCAGGCCCTACAGGGAGGGGAGCACTGAAGCTTTCTTT.

The rearrangement joins TRBV7-6 to TRBJ1-5, with a tentative D call TRBD1 (5 bases). The CDR3 is made up of 15 amino acids. The germline V gene encodes CDR1 SGHVS and CDR2 FNYEAQ. V dropped 5 bases and J dropped 5 bases, with 16 bases sitting between them. For the CDR3, the DNA is TGTGCCAGCAGCCTGGGGGGTTTTAACGATCAGCCCCAGCATTTT. Translated, it gives CASSLGGFNDQPQHF.

The chain recombines TRBV27 with TRBJ2-5; D is unresolved. CDR1 and CDR2 (germline): MNHEY, SMNVEV (reference sequence). The CDR3 is 14 residues long. The V end was cut by 5 bases, the J end by 1 base, with 11 bases between. Here the CDR3 reads CASSVIGFQETQYF. Written as DNA, the CDR3 is TGTGCCAGCAGTGTGATTGGGTTCCAAGAGACCCAGTACTTC.

The V call is TRBV4-1, the J call TRBJ2-2; maybe TRBD2 (5 bases). Between the trimmed V and J ends, which lost 4 bases and 5 bases, there was a span of 11 bases. Per germline, CDR1 MGHRA and CDR2 YSYEKL. The CDR3 length is 14 residues. The CDR3 nucleotides are TGCGCCAGCAGCCTGAGGGAGAGGACCGGGGAGCTGTTTTTT. Residues: CASSLRERTGELFF.

The chain uses TRBV5-1 and TRBJ2-6; no firm D call. This CDR3 spans 15 amino acids. Germline V lookup: CDR1 SGHRS, CDR2 YFSETQ. V was trimmed by 4 bases and J by 3 bases, leaving 11 bases between them. The CDR3 coding sequence is TGCGCCAGCAGCCCCCACGACCTTGGGGCCAACGTCCTGACTTTC. Translating gives CASSPHDLGANVLTF.

In its sample, this clone was seen once. This rearrangement joins TRBV4-3 to TRBJ2-7; 9 nucleotides line up with TRBD2. The germline CDR1 and CDR2 sequences are LGHNA and YSLEER. Trimming at V came to 0 bases and at J to 7 bases, leaving 7 bases not matched to a gene. The CDR3 extends over 15 amino acids. The CDR3: CASSQEAGGPLEQYF. CDR3 bases: TGCGCCAGCAGCCAAGAGGCGGGAGGGCCGTTGGAGCAGTACTTC.

The chain recombines TRBV5-1 with TRBJ2-5, with a weak D call TRBD2 (6 bases). The length of the CDR3 is 14 residues. Germline assignment: CDR1 SGHRS and CDR2 YFSETQ. The germline V and J ends were trimmed by 4 bases and 7 bases, with 17 bases remaining between them. The CDR3 nucleotides are TGCGCCAGCAGCGACCGGGACTCCTACGGGACCCAGTACTTC. This encodes CASSDRDSYGTQYF.

This clone was seen only once. V and J are TRBV6-1 and TRBJ2-7; the D is unclear. V was trimmed by 3 bases and J by 7 bases, leaving 16 bases between them. Germline assignment: CDR1 MNHNS and CDR2 SASEGT. The CDR3 spans 14 residues. CDR3 region: CASSDPGPLGEQYF. CDR3 coding DNA: TGTGCCAGCAGTGATCCCGGGCCCCTCGGTGAGCAGTACTTC.

Notes on this clone: Other DNA variants within this sample encode the same CDR3. The V and J genes are TRBV9 and TRBJ2-5, with 11 nucleotides matching TRBD2. CDR3 length equals 16 residues. In germline, CDR1 is SGDLS, CDR2 YYNGEE. J gave up 1 base and V 0 bases, and 2 bases lay outside the gene matches. The DNA for the CDR3 is TGTGCCAGCAGCGTAGGACTAGCGGGGTCCCAAGAGACCCAGTACTTC. This sequence encodes CASSVGLAGSQETQYF.

The table lists this clone with a count of one. The chain joins TRBV5-1 to TRBJ2-5, with TRBD2 matching over 10 bases. The V and J ends lost 0 bases and 4 bases, in that order; junction bases with no gene match: 3. This CDR3 comprises 15 residues. Per the germline V gene, CDR1 is SGHRS and CDR2 is YFSETQ. The CDR3 here is CASSLVVAGGETQYF. DNA of the CDR3: TGCGCCAGCAGCTTGGTTGTAGCGGGAGGAGAGACCCAGTACTTC. The full variable domain, its missing parts supplied by reference TRBV5-1 and TRBJ2-5, is KAGVTQTPRYLIKTRGQQVTLSCSPISGHRSVSWYQQTPGQGLQFLFEYFSETQRNKGNFPGRFSGRQFSNSRSEMNVSTLELGDSALYLCASSLVVAGGETQYFGPGTRLLVL.

The rearrangement joins TRBV9 to TRBJ1-2; D not resolved. CDR1 is SGDLS and CDR2 is YYNGEE in the germline V gene. The V and J ends lost 0 bases and 0 bases respectively, with 12 bases between them. The CDR3 consists of 16 residues. DNA for the CDR3: TGTGCCAGCAGCGTAGGGCTTCCCAATACTAACTATGGCTACACCTTC. Encoded protein: CASSVGLPNTNYGYTF. The full variable domain, with the rest looked up from reference TRBV9 and TRBJ1-2, is DSGVTQTPKHLITATGQRVTLRCSPRSGDLSVYWYQQSLDQGLQFLIQYYNGEERAKGNILERFSAQQFPDLHSELNLSSLELGDSALYFCASSVGLPNTNYGYTFGSGTRLTVV.

The V gene is TRBV13, the J gene TRBJ2-3, with D uncertain. Germline CDR1 PRHDT, CDR2 FYEKMQ (reference sequence). V lost 5 bases and J lost 0, with 9 bases in between. The CDR3 loop spans 14 amino acids. The DNA of the CDR3 is TGTGCCAGCAGCCCCAGTAGGAGCACAGATACGCAGTATTTT. Its protein is CASSPSRSTDTQYF.

The chain links TRBV30 to TRBJ2-1; a weak D match, TRBD2 (6 bases). The CDR3 has 12 amino acids. Germline CDR1 and CDR2: GTSNPN and SVGIG (reference sequence). V was pared by 3 bases and J by 5 bases, with 8 bases between. Here the CDR3 DNA reads TGTGCCTGGAGCGGGACTGACAATGAGCAGTTCTTC. It specifies CAWSGTDNEQFF.

The V call is TRBV28, the J call TRBJ2-2, with D perhaps TRBD1 (5 bases). Germline-derived CDR1 and CDR2 are MDHEN and SYDVKM. V gave up 7 bases and J gave up 9 bases, with 18 bases separating them. The CDR3 runs to 14 residues. This CDR3 reads CASTSGLGRRELFF. CDR3 in DNA: TGTGCCAGCACTTCAGGTCTGGGGCGCCGGGAGCTGTTTTTT.